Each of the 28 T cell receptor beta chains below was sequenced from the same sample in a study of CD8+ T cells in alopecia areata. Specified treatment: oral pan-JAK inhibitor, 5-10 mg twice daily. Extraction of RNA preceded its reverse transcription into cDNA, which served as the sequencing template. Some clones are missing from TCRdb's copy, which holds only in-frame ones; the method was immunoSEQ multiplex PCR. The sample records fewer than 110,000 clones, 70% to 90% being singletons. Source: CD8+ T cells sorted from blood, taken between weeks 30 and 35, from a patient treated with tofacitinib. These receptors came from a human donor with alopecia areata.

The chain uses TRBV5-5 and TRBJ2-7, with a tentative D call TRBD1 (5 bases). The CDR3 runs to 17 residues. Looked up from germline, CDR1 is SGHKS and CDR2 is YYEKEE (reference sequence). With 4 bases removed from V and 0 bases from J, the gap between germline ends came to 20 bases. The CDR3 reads CASSGVSNRTSSYEQYF. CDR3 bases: TGTGCCAGCAGCGGGGTGTCCAACAGGACCTCCTCCTACGAGCAGTACTTC.

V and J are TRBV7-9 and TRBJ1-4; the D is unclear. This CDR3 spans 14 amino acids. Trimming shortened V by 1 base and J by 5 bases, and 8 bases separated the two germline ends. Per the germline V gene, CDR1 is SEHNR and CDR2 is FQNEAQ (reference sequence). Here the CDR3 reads CASSLEGVNEKLFF. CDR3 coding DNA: TGTGCCAGCAGCTTAGAAGGAGTCAATGAAAAACTGTTTTTT.

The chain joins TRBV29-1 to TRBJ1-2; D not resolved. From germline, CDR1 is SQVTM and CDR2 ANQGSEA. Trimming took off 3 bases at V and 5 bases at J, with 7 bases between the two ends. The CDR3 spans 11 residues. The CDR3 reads CSVESIYGYTF. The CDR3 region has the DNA TGCAGCGTTGAGAGCATTTATGGCTACACCTTC. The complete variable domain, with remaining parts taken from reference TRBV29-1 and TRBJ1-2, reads SAVISQKPSRDICQRGTSLTIQCQVDSQVTMMFWYRQQPGQSLTLIATANQGSEATYESGFVIDKFPISRPNLTFSTLTVSNMSPEDSSIYLCSVESIYGYTFGSGTRLTVV.

CDR3 in DNA: TGTGCCAGCAGCTTAGTACCTAGTCCCGGACAGGACACAGATACGCAGTATTTT. Translated: CASSLVPSPGQDTDTQYF. V usage is TRBV7-8 and J usage is TRBJ2-3, with 7 bases fitting TRBD1. The CDR3 is 18 amino acids. Per germline, CDR1 SGHVS and CDR2 FQNEAQ. V gave up 1 base and J gave up 2 bases; unmatched junction bases: 12.

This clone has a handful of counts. The DNA of the CDR3 is TGCAGCGTTGGGGGGCTCCTGGGGGATACGCAGTATTTT. Protein product: CSVGGLLGDTQYF. The chain couples TRBV29-1 to TRBJ2-3, with a tentative D call TRBD1 (6 bases). CDR3 length: 13 residues. Trimming took 4 bases from V and 6 from J, leaving 14 bases between them. Germline values: CDR1 SQVTM, CDR2 ANQGSEA.

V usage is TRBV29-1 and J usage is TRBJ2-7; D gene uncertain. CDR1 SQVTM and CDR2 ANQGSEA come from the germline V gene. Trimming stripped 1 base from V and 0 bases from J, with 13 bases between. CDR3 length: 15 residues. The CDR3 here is CSVEGPEDSSYEQYF. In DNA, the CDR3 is TGCAGCGTTGAAGGCCCTGAAGATAGCTCCTACGAGCAGTACTTC.

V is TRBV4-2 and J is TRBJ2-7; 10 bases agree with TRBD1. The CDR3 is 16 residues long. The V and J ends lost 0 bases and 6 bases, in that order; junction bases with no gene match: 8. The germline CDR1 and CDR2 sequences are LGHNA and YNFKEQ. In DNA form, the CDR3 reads TGTGCCAGCAGCCAAGATCTGGGACAGGGGTACGGCGAGCAGTACTTC. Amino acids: CASSQDLGQGYGEQYF.

This CDR3 is CASTITTGDGELFF. CDR3 nucleotides: TGTGCCAGCACCATTACGACGGGGGACGGGGAGCTGTTTTTT. The chain recombines TRBV7-9 with TRBJ2-2, with a possible D match to TRBD2 (6 bases). Trimming removed 7 bases from V and 7 bases from J, with 16 bases in between. The length of the CDR3 is 14 residues. Germline CDR1 is SEHNR and CDR2 is FQNEAQ (reference sequence).

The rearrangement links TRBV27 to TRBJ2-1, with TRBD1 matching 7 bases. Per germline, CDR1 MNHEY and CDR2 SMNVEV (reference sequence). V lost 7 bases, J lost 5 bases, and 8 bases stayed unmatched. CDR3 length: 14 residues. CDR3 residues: CASNRGDSDNEQFF. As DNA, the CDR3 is TGTGCCAGCAACCGAGGGGACAGCGACAATGAGCAGTTCTTC.

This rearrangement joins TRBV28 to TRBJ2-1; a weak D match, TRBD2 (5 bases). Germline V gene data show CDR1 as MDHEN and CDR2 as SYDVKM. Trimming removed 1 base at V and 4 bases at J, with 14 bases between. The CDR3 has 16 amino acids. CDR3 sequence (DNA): TGTGCCAGCAGTTTATACGGCGGACTGGCGTACAATGAGCAGTTCTTC. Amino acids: CASSLYGGLAYNEQFF.

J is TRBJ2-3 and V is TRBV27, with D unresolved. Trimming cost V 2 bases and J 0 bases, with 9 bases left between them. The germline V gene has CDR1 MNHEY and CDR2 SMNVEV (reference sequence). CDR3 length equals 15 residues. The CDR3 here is CASSLRVASTDTQYF. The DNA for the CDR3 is TGTGCCAGCAGTTTAAGGGTAGCTAGCACAGATACGCAGTATTTT.

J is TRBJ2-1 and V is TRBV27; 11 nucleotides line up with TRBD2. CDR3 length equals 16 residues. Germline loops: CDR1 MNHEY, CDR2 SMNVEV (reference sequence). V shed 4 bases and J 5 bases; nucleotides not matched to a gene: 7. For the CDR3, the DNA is TGTGCCAGCAGTTGGGGTACTAGCGGGGGCCACAATGAGCAGTTCTTC. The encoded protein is CASSWGTSGGHNEQFF.

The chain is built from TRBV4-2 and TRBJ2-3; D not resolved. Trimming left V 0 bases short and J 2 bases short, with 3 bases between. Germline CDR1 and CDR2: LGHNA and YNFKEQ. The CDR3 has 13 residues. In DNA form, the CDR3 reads TGTGCCAGCAGCCAAGACTTCACAGATACGCAGTATTTT. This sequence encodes CASSQDFTDTQYF.

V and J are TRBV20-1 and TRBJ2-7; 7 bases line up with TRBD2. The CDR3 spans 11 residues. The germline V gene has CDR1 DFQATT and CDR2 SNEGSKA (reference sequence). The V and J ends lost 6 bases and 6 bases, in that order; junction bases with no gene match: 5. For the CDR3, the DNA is TGCAGTGCCTTACTAGCGTCCGAGCAGTACTTC. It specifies CSALLASEQYF.

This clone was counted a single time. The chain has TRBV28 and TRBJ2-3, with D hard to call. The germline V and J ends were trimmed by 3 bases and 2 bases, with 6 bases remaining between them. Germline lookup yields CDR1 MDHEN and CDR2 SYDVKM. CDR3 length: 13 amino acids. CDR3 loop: CASSLSHTDTQYF. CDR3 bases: TGTGCCAGCAGTTTGAGCCACACAGATACGCAGTATTTT.

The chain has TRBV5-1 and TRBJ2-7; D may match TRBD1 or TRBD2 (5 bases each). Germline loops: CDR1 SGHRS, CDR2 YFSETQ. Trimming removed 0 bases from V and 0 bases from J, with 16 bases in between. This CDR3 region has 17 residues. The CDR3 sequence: CASSLGDWDASSYEQYF. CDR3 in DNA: TGCGCCAGCAGCTTGGGCGACTGGGACGCGAGCTCCTACGAGCAGTACTTC.

For the CDR3, the DNA is TGTGCCAGCAGCCCCGGACTAGCGGGATCGCTTGATGAGCAGTTCTTC. Its translation is CASSPGLAGSLDEQFF. This chain uses TRBV7-3 with TRBJ2-1; 12 bases match TRBD2. In germline, CDR1 is SGHTA, CDR2 FQGTGA. V shed 5 bases, J shed 8 bases, and the junction held 10 bases outside the gene matches. This CDR3 contains 16 residues.

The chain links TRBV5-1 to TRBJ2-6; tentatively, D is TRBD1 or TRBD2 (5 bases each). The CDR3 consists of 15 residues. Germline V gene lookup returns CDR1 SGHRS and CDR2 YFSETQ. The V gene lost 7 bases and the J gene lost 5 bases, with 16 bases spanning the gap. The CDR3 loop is CASRGRASRANVLTF. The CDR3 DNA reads TGCGCCAGCCGGGGACGGGCTTCTCGGGCCAACGTCCTGACTTTC.

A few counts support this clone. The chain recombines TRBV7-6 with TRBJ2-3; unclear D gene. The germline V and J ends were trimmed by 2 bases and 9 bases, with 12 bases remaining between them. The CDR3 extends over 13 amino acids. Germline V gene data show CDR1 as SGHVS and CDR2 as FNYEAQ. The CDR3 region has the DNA TGTGCCAGCAGCTTATACGGCGGTCACACGCAGTATTTT. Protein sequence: CASSLYGGHTQYF.

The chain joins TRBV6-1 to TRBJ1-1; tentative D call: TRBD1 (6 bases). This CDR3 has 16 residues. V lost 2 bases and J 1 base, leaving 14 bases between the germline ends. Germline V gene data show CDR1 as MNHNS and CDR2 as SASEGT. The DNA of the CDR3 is TGTGCCAGCAGTGAAAGGTTGGACAGCCCGAACACTGAAGCTTTCTTT. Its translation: CASSERLDSPNTEAFF.

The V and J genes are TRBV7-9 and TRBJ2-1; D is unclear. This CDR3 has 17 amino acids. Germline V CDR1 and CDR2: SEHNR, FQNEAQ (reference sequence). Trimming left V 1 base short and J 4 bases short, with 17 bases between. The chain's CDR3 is CASSLVVGDRPYNEQFF. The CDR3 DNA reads TGTGCCAGCAGCTTAGTAGTTGGGGATAGGCCTTACAATGAGCAGTTCTTC.

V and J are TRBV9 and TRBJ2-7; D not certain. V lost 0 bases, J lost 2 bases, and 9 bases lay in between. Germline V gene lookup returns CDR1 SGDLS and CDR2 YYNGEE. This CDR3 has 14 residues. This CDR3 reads CASSVGGSPYEQYF. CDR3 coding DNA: TGTGCCAGCAGCGTAGGGGGTTCTCCCTACGAGCAGTACTTC.

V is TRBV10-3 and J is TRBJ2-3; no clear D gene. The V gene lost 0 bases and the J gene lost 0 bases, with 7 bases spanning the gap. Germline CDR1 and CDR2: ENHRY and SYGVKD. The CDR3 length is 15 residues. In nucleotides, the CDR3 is TGTGCCATCAGTGAGTCGATGGGGAGCACAGATACGCAGTATTTT. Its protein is CAISESMGSTDTQYF.

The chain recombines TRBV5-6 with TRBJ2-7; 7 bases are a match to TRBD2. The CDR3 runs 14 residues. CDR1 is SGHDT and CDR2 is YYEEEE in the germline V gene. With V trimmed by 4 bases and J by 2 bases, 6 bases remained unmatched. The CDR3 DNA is TGTGCCAGCAGCCTGGCGGGGGATACCTACGAGCAGTACTTC. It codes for CASSLAGDTYEQYF.

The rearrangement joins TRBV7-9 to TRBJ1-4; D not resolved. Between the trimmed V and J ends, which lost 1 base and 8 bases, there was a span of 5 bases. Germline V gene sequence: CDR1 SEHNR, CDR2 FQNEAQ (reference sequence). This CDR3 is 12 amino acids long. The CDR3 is CASSLVGEKLFF. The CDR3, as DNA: TGTGCCAGCAGCTTAGTAGGAGAAAAACTGTTTTTT. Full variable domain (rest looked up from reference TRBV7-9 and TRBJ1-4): DTGVSQNPRHKITKRGQNVTFRCDPISEHNRLYWYRQTLGQGPEFLTYFQNEAQLEKSRLLSDRFSAERPKGSFSTLEIQRTEQGDSAMYLCASSLVGEKLFFGSGTQLSVL.

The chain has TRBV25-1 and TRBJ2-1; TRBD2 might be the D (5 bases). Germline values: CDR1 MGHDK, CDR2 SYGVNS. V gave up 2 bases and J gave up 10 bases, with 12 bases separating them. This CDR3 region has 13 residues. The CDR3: CASSEGLASEQFF. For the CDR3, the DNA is TGTGCCAGCAGTGAAGGGTTGGCTAGCGAGCAGTTCTTC.

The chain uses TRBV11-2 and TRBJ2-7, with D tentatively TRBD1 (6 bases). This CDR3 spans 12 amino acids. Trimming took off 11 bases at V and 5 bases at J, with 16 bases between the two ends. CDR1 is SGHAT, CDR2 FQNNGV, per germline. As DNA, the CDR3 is TGTGCCTCCGCGGGCAGGGGCAACGAGCAGTACTTC. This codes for CASAGRGNEQYF.

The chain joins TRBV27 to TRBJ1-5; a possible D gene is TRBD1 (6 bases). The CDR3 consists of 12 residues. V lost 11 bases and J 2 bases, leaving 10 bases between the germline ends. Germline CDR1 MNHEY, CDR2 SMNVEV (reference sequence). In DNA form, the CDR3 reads TGTGCCTGCCGACAGGGCAATCAGCCCCAGCATTTT. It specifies CACRQGNQPQHF.